This T cell receptor (beta chain) is drawn from a study of cytomegalovirus exposure and HLA in healthy donors. Study-wide results and caveats: There were reportedly fewer N-insertions in an Asian-associated ancestry cluster than the approximately 670-donor mean, in a later analysis.

CDR3 length: 15 amino acids. V was cut by 1 base and J by 0 bases, with 10 bases left in between. Germline loops: CDR1 MNHNS, CDR2 SASEGT. PCR employed 60 Vbeta and 13 Jbeta primers. The assay was immunoSEQ multiplex PCR, and TCRdb's table has in-frame clones only and misses some. The sample includes 150,000 to 200,000 clones, about 85% of them seen just once. Note on this clone: Its specificity is not known.

The receptor was isolated from a man younger than 35 in good health and CMV-seropositive. This chain connects TRBV6-1 to TRBJ2-7; D not certain. The sequenced material came from PBMCs. The CDR3 is CASSEVYEFSYEQYF. For the CDR3, the DNA is TGTGCCAGCAGTGAAGTTTATGAGTTCTCCTACGAGCAGTACTTC.